One sample yielded the 3 T cell receptor beta chains listed below, sequenced in a study of cytomegalovirus exposure and HLA in healthy donors (dated by TCRdb to about 2017). The library came from the immunoSEQ multiplex PCR assay. For the multiplex PCR, a mixture combining 60 forward primers for TCR Vbeta segments and 13 reverse primers for TCR Jbeta segments was used. TCRdb limited this immuneACCESS table to in-frame rearrangements with V and J called. A share of clones is missing; checked studies link under half to unresolved V genes, and the rest is unexplained. Here the sample has 180,000 or so clones; just over 75% occur a single time. The top ten clonotypes cover approximately 1.4% of the sample. The specimen was PBMCs. Receptors originate from a man in his late teens or twenties in good health and CMV-seronegative.

The rearrangement joins TRBV5-1 to TRBJ2-2; 8 nucleotides agree with TRBD2. In germline, CDR1 is SGHRS, CDR2 YFSETQ. The CDR3 extends over 14 amino acids. V shed 0 bases, J shed 6 bases, and the junction held 1 base outside the gene matches. The CDR3 region is CASSLGTSSGELFF. DNA for the CDR3: TGCGCCAGCAGCTTGGGGACTAGCTCCGGGGAGCTGTTTTTT.

The chain employs TRBV14 and TRBJ2-2; 7 bases are shared with TRBD1. The germline gives CDR1 SGHDN, CDR2 FVKESK. V gave up 4 bases and J gave up 4 bases; unmatched junction bases: 6. The CDR3 extends over 15 amino acids. Written as DNA, the CDR3 is TGTGCCAGCAGCCCTTGGACAGGAAGCACCGGGGAGCTGTTTTTT. Translating it yields CASSPWTGSTGELFF.

This clone was seen a few times. V usage is TRBV30 and J usage is TRBJ1-1, with 7 bases lining up with TRBD1. Per the germline V gene, CDR1 is GTSNPN and CDR2 is SVGIG (reference sequence). J was trimmed by 3 bases and V by 1 base; bases with no gene match: 8. The CDR3 sequence is 15 residues long. The CDR3 nucleotides read TGTGCCTGGAGTGCTTGGACAGGCCCGGACACTGAAGCTTTCTTT. Protein product: CAWSAWTGPDTEAFF. Complete variable domain (other parts from reference TRBV30 and TRBJ1-1): SQTIHQWPATLVQPVGSPLSLECTVEGTSNPNLYWYRQAAGRGLQLLFYSVGIGQISSEVPQNLSASRPQDRQFILSSKKLLLSDSGFYLCAWSAWTGPDTEAFFGQGTRLTVV.